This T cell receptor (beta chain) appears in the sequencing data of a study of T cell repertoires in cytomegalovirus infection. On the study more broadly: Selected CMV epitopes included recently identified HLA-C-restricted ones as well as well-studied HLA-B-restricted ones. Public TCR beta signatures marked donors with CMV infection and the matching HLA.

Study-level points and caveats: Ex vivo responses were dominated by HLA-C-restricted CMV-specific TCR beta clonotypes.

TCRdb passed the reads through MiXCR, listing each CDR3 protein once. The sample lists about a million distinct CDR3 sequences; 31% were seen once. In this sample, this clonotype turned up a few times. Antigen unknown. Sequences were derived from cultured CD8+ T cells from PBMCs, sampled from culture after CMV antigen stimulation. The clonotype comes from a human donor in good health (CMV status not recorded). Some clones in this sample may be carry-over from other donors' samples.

In nucleotides, the CDR3 is TGTGCCAGCAGCTCCTACGGCAGGGGGCCCGGTGAAGAGACCCAGTACTTC. It is translated as CASSSYGRGPGEETQYF. The chain combines TRBV7-3 with TRBJ2-5; 8 positions match TRBD1. CDR3 length equals 17 residues. After removal of 4 bases from V and 3 bases from J, the junction contained 13 bases not matched to a gene. Germline lookup yields CDR1 SGHTA and CDR2 FQGTGA.